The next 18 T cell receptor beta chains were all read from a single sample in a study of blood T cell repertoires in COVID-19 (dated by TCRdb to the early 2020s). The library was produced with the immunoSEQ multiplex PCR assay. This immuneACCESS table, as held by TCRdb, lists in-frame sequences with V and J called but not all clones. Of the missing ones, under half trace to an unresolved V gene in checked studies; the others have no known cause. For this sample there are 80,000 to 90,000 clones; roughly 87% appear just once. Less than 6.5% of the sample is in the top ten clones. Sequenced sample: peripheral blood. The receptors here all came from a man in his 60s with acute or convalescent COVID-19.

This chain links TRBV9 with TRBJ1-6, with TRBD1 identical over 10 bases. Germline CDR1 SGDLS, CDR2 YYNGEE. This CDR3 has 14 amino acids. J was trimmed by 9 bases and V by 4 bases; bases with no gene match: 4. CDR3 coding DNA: TGTGCCAGCAGCTCGGGACAGGGGAGTTCACCCCTCCACTTT. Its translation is CASSSGQGSSPLHF.

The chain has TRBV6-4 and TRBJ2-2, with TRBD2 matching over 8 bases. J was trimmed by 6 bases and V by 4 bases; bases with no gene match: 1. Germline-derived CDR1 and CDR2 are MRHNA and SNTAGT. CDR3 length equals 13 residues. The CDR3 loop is CASSVGGAGELFF. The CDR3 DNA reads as TGTGCCAGCAGTGTCGGGGGGGCCGGGGAGCTGTTTTTT.

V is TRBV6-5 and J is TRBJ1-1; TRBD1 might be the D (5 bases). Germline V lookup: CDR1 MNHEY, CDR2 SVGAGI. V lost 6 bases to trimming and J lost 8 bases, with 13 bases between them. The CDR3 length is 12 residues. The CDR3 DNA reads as TGTGCCAGCAGCCCCGACAGAACCGAAGCTTTCTTT. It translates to CASSPDRTEAFF.

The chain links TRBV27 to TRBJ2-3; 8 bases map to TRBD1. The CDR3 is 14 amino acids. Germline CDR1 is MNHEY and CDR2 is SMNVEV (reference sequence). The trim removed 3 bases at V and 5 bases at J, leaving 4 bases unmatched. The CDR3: CASSFQGARDTQYF. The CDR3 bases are TGTGCCAGCAGTTTTCAGGGGGCGAGAGATACGCAGTATTTT.

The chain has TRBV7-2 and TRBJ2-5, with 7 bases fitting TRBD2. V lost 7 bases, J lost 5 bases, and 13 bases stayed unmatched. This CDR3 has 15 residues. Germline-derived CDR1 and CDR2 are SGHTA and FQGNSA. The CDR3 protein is CASTLRSLGGETQYF. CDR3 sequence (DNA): TGTGCCAGCACCCTAAGGTCTTTGGGGGGGGAGACCCAGTACTTC.

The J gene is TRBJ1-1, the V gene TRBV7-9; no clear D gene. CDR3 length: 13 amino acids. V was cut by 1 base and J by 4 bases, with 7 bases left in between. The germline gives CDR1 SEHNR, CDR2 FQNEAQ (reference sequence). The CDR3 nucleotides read TGTGCCAGCAGCTTAGGAGAGGCCACTGAAGCTTTCTTT. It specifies CASSLGEATEAFF.

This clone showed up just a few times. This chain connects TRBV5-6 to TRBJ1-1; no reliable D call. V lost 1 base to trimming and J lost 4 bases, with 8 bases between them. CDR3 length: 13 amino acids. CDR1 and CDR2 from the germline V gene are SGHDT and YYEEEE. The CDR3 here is CASSLFAGTEAFF. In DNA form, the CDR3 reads TGTGCCAGCAGCTTGTTTGCAGGCACTGAAGCTTTCTTT.

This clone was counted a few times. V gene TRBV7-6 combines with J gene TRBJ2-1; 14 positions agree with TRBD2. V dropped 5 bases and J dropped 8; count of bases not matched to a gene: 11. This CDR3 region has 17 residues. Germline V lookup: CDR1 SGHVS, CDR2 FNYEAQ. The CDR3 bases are TGTGCCAGCAGCCTGACTAGCGGGGGGGCCAGGGTCGATGAGCAGTTCTTC. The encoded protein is CASSLTSGGARVDEQFF.

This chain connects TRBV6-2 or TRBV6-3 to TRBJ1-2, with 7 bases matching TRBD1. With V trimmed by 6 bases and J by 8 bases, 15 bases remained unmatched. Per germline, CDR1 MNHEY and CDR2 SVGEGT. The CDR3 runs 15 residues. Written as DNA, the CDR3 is TGTGCCAGCAGCCGCAACGACAGGGCTGGCGCGGGCTACACCTTC. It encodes CASSRNDRAGAGYTF.

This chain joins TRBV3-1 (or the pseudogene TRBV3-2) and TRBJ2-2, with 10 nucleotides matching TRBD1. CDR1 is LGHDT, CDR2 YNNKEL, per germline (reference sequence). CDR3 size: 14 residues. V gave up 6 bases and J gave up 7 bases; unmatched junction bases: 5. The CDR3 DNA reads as TGTGCCAGCAGTCGACAGGGGGCAAGCGGGGAGCTGTTTTTT. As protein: CASSRQGASGELFF.

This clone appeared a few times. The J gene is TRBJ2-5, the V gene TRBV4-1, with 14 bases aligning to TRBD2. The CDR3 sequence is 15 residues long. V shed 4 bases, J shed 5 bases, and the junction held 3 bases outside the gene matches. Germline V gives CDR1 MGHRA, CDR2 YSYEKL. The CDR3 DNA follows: TGCGCCAGCAGCCGGGGACTAGCGGGGGCGGAGACCCAGTACTTC. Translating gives CASSRGLAGAETQYF.

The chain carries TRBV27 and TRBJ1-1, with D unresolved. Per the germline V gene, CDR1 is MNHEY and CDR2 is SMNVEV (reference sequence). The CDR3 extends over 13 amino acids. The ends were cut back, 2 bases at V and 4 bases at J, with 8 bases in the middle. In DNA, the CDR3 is TGTGCCAGCAGTTTAACAGTGGGCACTGAAGCTTTCTTT. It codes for CASSLTVGTEAFF.

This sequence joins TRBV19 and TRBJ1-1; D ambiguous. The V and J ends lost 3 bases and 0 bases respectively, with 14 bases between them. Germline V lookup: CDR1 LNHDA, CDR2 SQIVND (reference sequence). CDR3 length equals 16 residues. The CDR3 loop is CASSIVSDNLNTEAFF. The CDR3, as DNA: TGTGCCAGTAGTATCGTTTCAGACAATCTGAACACTGAAGCTTTCTTT. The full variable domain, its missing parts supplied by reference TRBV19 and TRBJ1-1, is DGGITQSPKYLFRKEGQNVTLSCEQNLNHDAMYWYRQDPGQGLRLIYYSQIVNDFQKGDIAEGYSVSREKKESFPLTVTSAQKNPTAFYLCASSIVSDNLNTEAFFGQGTRLTVV.

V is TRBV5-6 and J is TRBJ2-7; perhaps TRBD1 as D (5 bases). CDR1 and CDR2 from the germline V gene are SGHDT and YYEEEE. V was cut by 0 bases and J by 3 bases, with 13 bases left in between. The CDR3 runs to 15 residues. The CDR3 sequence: CASSLARAPRYEQYF. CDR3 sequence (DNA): TGTGCCAGCAGCTTGGCCAGGGCCCCCCGCTACGAGCAGTACTTC.

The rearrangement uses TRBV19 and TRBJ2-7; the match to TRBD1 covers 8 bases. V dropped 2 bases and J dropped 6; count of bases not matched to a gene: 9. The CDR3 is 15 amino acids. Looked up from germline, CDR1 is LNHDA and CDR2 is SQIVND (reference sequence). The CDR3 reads CASSIIGTGNTEQYF. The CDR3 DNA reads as TGTGCCAGTAGTATAATAGGGACAGGCAACACCGAGCAGTACTTC.

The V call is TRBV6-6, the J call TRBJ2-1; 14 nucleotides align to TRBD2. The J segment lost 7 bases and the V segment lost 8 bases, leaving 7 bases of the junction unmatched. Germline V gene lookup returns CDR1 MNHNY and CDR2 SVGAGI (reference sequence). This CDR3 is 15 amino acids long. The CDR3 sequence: CASGGTSGGANEQFF. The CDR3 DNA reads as TGTGCCAGCGGGGGGACTAGCGGGGGAGCAAATGAGCAGTTCTTC.

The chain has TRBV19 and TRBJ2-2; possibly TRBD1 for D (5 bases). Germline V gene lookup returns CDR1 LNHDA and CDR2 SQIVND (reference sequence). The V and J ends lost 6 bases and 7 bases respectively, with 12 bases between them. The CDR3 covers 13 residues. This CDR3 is CASRLRDDGELFF. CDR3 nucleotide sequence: TGTGCCAGTAGACTCAGGGATGACGGGGAGCTGTTTTTT.

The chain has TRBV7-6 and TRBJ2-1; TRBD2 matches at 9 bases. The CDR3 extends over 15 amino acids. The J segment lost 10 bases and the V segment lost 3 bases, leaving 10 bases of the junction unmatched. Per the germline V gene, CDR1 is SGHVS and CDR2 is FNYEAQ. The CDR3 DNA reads TGTGCCAGCAGCTTTGGTAGCGGGGGCCCGTTGGAGCAGTTCTTC. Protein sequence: CASSFGSGGPLEQFF.